This T cell receptor beta chain originates from a study of blood T cell repertoires in COVID-19. Per the germline V gene, CDR1 is SGHNT and CDR2 is YYREEE (reference sequence). Trimming took off 0 bases at V and 1 base at J, with 7 bases between the two ends. The CDR3 length is 14 residues. Sequencing was performed with immunoSEQ multiplex PCR; in TCRdb, only in-frame clones are kept and a portion is missing. The table lists some 78,000 clones, roughly 87% of them singletons. In its sample, this clone was seen a few times. The specimen was peripheral blood. This chain uses TRBV5-4 with TRBJ1-1; D ambiguous. This TCR was sampled from a woman aged 45-65 years in a cohort sampled during active COVID-19. The CDR3 region has the DNA TGTGCCAGCAGCTTGGCCGGAGGGAACACTGAAGCTTTCTTT. Translated, it gives CASSLAGGNTEAFF.